Below, 21 T cell receptor beta chains from the same sample are listed, as sequenced in a study of shared clonotypes between healthy human individuals (dated by TCRdb to the early 2020s). CD8 naive samples were obtained by positive selection for CCR7 among CD45RO-negative cells, yielding a CD45RA+CCR7+ population from which TemRA cells were excluded. The library came from the immunoSEQ multiplex PCR assay. TCRdb took this table from immuneACCESS and kept in-frame rearrangements with V and J called. Such tables lack part of the clones; where checked against another copy, unresolved V genes explain under half of the gap, and the rest is unexplained. This sample lists fewer than 1 million clones; about 96% were detected once. The top ten clones comprise over 0.2% of the sample. Sequenced material: naive CD8+ T cells sorted from blood. According to the study, the label for this sample's cell subset or site signals: CD45RA+CCR7+. These receptors were obtained from a man aged 30-40 years in good health.

The J gene is TRBJ2-7, the V gene TRBV7-6, with D possibly being TRBD2 (5 bases). The germline CDR1 and CDR2 sequences are SGHVS and FNYEAQ. Trimming pared 1 base from V and 6 bases from J, leaving 10 bases between. The CDR3 covers 13 residues. The CDR3 sequence is CASSLGSGVEQYF. The CDR3 coding sequence is TGTGCCAGCAGCTTAGGATCCGGGGTCGAGCAGTACTTC.

The V call is TRBV28, the J call TRBJ2-3, with 12 bases identical to TRBD2. Germline CDR1 is MDHEN and CDR2 is SYDVKM. There are 17 residues in the CDR3. Germline trimming cut 4 bases from V and 4 bases from J; bases unmatched to any gene: 9. For the CDR3, the DNA is TGTGCCAGCAGTTCCAACGCGGGACTAGCGGGTCCAGATACGCAGTATTTT. It yields the protein CASSSNAGLAGPDTQYF.

The chain couples TRBV10-1 to TRBJ2-7, with no clear D. The CDR3 sequence is 13 residues long. Germline CDR1 is WNHNN and CDR2 is SYGVQD (reference sequence). V was pared by 6 bases and J by 6 bases, with 15 bases between. Here the CDR3 DNA reads TGCGCCAGCAGCGAACTAACGTCTGCCGAGCAGTACTTC. Its protein is CASSELTSAEQYF.

This rearrangement joins TRBV7-2 to TRBJ2-3, with 9 bases fitting TRBD2. Germline V gene data show CDR1 as SGHTA and CDR2 as FQGNSA. The CDR3 contains 15 residues. Trimming took 3 bases from V and 3 from J; bases not matched to a gene: 4. The CDR3: CASSFSGRGTDTQYF. The CDR3, as DNA: TGTGCCAGCAGCTTTAGCGGGAGAGGGACAGATACGCAGTATTTT.

Comments on this clone: The junction departs from the called germline gene at one end, perhaps through a read error. This chain uses TRBV7-7 with TRBJ2-2, with TRBD2 matching 7 bases. The length of the CDR3 is 17 residues. The germline V gene has CDR1 SSHAT and CDR2 FNYEAQ (reference sequence). The CDR3 DNA is TGTGCTAGCAGCCCAATTACTAGCGAAGAGGGTCCCGGGGAGCTGTTTTTT. It translates to CASSPITSEEGPGELFF.

The chain employs TRBV11-3 and TRBJ2-1, with TRBD2 as a possible D gene (5 bases). Germline V gene data show CDR1 as SGHNT and CDR2 as YENEEA. The V end was cut by 6 bases, the J end by 8 bases, with 17 bases between. The CDR3 covers 14 residues. The CDR3 spells CASSDYGIGDEQFF. DNA of the CDR3: TGTGCCAGCAGTGACTACGGGATCGGGGATGAGCAGTTCTTC. Full variable domain (outside the CDR3, taken from reference TRBV11-3 and TRBJ2-1): EAGVVQSPRYKIIEKKQPVAFWCNPISGHNTLYWYLQNLGQGPELLIRYENEEAVDDSQLPKDRFSAERLKGVDSTLKIQPAELGDSAVYLCASSDYGIGDEQFFGPGTRLTVL.

This chain connects TRBV7-2 to TRBJ2-1, with no clear D. Germline V gives CDR1 SGHTA, CDR2 FQGNSA. This CDR3 spans 14 amino acids. Deletions cut 3 bases from V and 3 bases from J, with 9 bases between. CDR3 nucleotides: TGTGCCAGCAGCTTTATGGACGACTACAATGAGCAGTTCTTC. Translation: CASSFMDDYNEQFF.

Points on this clone: The identical CDR3 is also encoded by other nucleotide sequences in the sample. The V and J genes are TRBV27 and TRBJ1-1; possible D gene TRBD1, 6 bases. The CDR3 is 14 residues long. The V end lost 5 bases, the J end lost 0 bases, and 10 bases lay between the germline ends. The germline V gene encodes CDR1 MNHEY and CDR2 SMNVEV (reference sequence). The CDR3 spells CASSPGQMNTEAFF. DNA of the CDR3: TGTGCCAGCAGTCCCGGACAGATGAACACTGAAGCTTTCTTT.

This chain links TRBV5-6 with TRBJ2-1, with D possibly being TRBD1 or TRBD2 (5 bases each). V was clipped by 4 bases and J by 5 bases, with 16 bases between them. Germline CDR1 SGHDT, CDR2 YYEEEE. The CDR3 spans 15 residues. The CDR3 sequence: CASSLGTKYHNEQFF. CDR3 nucleotides: TGTGCCAGCAGCCTGGGGACCAAGTACCACAATGAGCAGTTCTTC. Filled out from reference TRBV5-6 and TRBJ2-1, the complete variable domain reads DAGVTQSPTHLIKTRGQQVTLRCSPKSGHDTVSWYQQALGQGPQFIFQYYEEEERQRGNFPDRFSGHQFPNYSSELNVNALLLGDSALYLCASSLGTKYHNEQFFGPGTRLTVL.

This clone has more than one count but fewer than ten. Germline and junction disagree at one end, which may indicate a read error. Other nucleotide sequences in the sample specify the same CDR3. The chain has TRBV7-7 and TRBJ2-7; TRBD1 matches 7 bases. The CDR3 extends over 13 amino acids. CDR1 and CDR2 (germline): SSHAT, FNYEAQ (reference sequence). DNA for the CDR3: TGTGCTAGCAGCTTTGGGACAGCCTACGAGCAGTACTTC. Its protein product is CASSFGTAYEQYF.

This chain joins TRBV11-2 and TRBJ2-5, with D maybe TRBD2 (6 bases). Per germline, CDR1 SGHAT and CDR2 FQNNGV. The CDR3 totals 14 residues. V dropped 4 bases and J dropped 1 base, with 10 bases sitting between them. The CDR3 spells CASSSWTTQETQYF. The CDR3 DNA reads TGTGCCAGCAGCTCCTGGACTACCCAAGAGACCCAGTACTTC.

The table lists this clone with a count of one. The J gene is TRBJ2-5, the V gene TRBV28; no clear D. Looked up from germline, CDR1 is MDHEN and CDR2 is SYDVKM. The CDR3 is 14 amino acids. Trimming removed 3 bases at V and 3 bases at J, with 11 bases between. The CDR3 region has the DNA TGTGCCAGCAGTTTTATCGGAGACGAAGAGACCCAGTACTTC. It codes for CASSFIGDEETQYF. The full variable domain, rest sourced from reference TRBV28 and TRBJ2-5, is DVKVTQSSRYLVKRTGEKVFLECVQDMDHENMFWYRQDPGLGLRLIYFSYDVKMKEKGDIPEGYSVSREKKERFSLILESASTNQTSMYLCASSFIGDEETQYFGPGTRLLVL.

V is TRBV14 and J is TRBJ1-4, with D unresolved. There are 14 residues in the CDR3. Between the trimmed V and J ends, which lost 4 bases and 3 bases, there was a span of 9 bases. The V gene's germline CDR1 is SGHDN and CDR2 FVKESK. CDR3 sequence reads: CASSPGIANEKLFF. The DNA of the CDR3 is TGTGCCAGCAGCCCCGGGATAGCTAATGAAAAACTGTTTTTT.

V is TRBV7-3 and J is TRBJ2-1; the match to TRBD2 covers 8 bases. Per the germline V gene, CDR1 is SGHTA and CDR2 is FQGTGA. V lost 5 bases, J lost 10 bases, and 10 bases stayed unmatched. The CDR3 runs 14 residues. The CDR3 spells CASSQIAGKGEQFF. CDR3 nucleotide sequence: TGTGCCAGCAGCCAAATAGCGGGAAAAGGAGAGCAGTTCTTC.

The chain links TRBV6-1 to TRBJ2-7, with D possibly matching TRBD2 (6 bases). The CDR3 consists of 14 residues. CDR1 and CDR2 (germline): MNHNS, SASEGT. V lost 6 bases and J 3 bases, leaving 15 bases between the germline ends. The CDR3 protein is CASREWREGYEQYF. CDR3 in DNA: TGTGCCAGCAGAGAGTGGAGGGAAGGCTACGAGCAGTACTTC.

The rearrangement joins TRBV2 to TRBJ2-1; 14 bases line up with TRBD2. V shed 5 bases and J 8 bases; nucleotides not matched to a gene: 8. Germline loops: CDR1 SNHLY, CDR2 FYNNEI. This CDR3 has 16 amino acids. The CDR3 reads CASSPEPGLAGDEQFF. CDR3 in DNA: TGTGCCAGCAGTCCCGAGCCGGGACTAGCGGGAGATGAGCAGTTCTTC.

V gene TRBV4-1 combines with J gene TRBJ2-1; 9 bases are a match to TRBD2. The J segment lost 10 bases and the V segment lost 1 base, leaving 8 bases of the junction unmatched. From germline, CDR1 is MGHRA and CDR2 YSYEKL. This CDR3 is built from 15 residues. CDR3 amino acids: CASSQGVAGEGEQFF. CDR3 sequence (DNA): TGCGCCAGCAGCCAAGGGGTAGCGGGAGAAGGAGAGCAGTTCTTC.

A word on this clone: One end of the junction is discordant with germline, which a read error may explain. CDR3 protein: CASSAGTGAYEQYF. In DNA, the CDR3 is TGTGCTAGCAGCGCCGGGACAGGGGCCTACGAGCAGTACTTC. The chain combines TRBV7-7 with TRBJ2-7; 10 nucleotides line up with TRBD1. This CDR3 region has 14 residues. Germline values: CDR1 SSHAT, CDR2 FNYEAQ (reference sequence).

V gene TRBV19 combines with J gene TRBJ2-3; the match to TRBD1 covers 9 bases. V was pared by 5 bases and J by 5 bases, with 5 bases of the junction left unmatched. This CDR3 contains 14 residues. Looked up from germline, CDR1 is LNHDA and CDR2 is SQIVND (reference sequence). CDR3 sequence: CASSGQGFGDTQYF. CDR3 nucleotide sequence: TGTGCCAGTAGTGGACAGGGGTTCGGAGATACGCAGTATTTT.

This chain links TRBV5-1 with TRBJ2-1, with 10 bases matching TRBD1. There are 16 residues in the CDR3. Germline CDR1 and CDR2: SGHRS and YFSETQ. V shed 8 bases, J shed 8 bases, and the junction held 16 bases outside the gene matches. The CDR3 spells CASCRGGQGINDEQFF. DNA of the CDR3: TGCGCCAGTTGCAGAGGGGGACAGGGGATCAACGATGAGCAGTTCTTC.

The rearrangement uses TRBV19 and TRBJ2-7; 11 positions match TRBD2. V trimming: 1 base; J trimming: 4 bases; junction bases outside the gene matches: 3. CDR3 size: 15 residues. Per the germline V gene, CDR1 is LNHDA and CDR2 is SQIVND (reference sequence). The DNA for the CDR3 is TGTGCCAGTAGTATAGCTAGCGGGAGGATGTACGAGCAGTACTTC. This gives the protein CASSIASGRMYEQYF.